This entry lists 23 T cell receptor beta chains sequenced from one sample in a study of cytomegalovirus exposure and HLA in healthy donors. Researchers ran the PCR with 60 Vbeta and 13 Jbeta primers. The table came from immunoSEQ multiplex PCR; TCRdb's copy has only in-frame clones and leaves some out. The sample contains about 190,000 clones, more than 65% of which appear only once. Sequencing was done on a sample of PBMCs. The source is a man aged 50 to 60 in good health and CMV-seronegative.

This clone has a handful of counts. This rearrangement joins TRBV27 to TRBJ2-2; 11 positions match TRBD2. Trimming removed 4 bases from V and 5 bases from J; junction bases left unmatched: 6. In germline, CDR1 is MNHEY, CDR2 SMNVEV (reference sequence). The CDR3 is 16 residues long. The CDR3: CASSSLAGDETGELFF. In DNA form, the CDR3 reads TGTGCCAGCAGTTCACTAGCGGGGGATGAGACCGGGGAGCTGTTTTTT.

The chain employs TRBV28 and TRBJ2-4; 8 bases map to TRBD1. Germline-derived CDR1 and CDR2 are MDHEN and SYDVKM. Losses at the gene ends were 5 bases for V and 3 bases for J; bases not matched to a gene: 6. The CDR3 extends over 15 amino acids. DNA of the CDR3: TGTGCCAGCAGTCCAGGGGGCTCAGGCAAAAACATTCAGTACTTC. Its protein product is CASSPGGSGKNIQYF.

The chain carries TRBV11-3 and TRBJ2-1; 11 nucleotides match TRBD2. There are 17 residues in the CDR3. J was trimmed by 5 bases and V by 1 base; bases with no gene match: 7. Looked up from germline, CDR1 is SGHNT and CDR2 is YENEEA. Written as DNA, the CDR3 is TGTGCCAGCAGCTTAGGTGCCGGGACTAGCGGCCACAATGAGCAGTTCTTC. Amino acid sequence: CASSLGAGTSGHNEQFF.

The chain combines TRBV13 with TRBJ2-5, with 11 bases fitting TRBD1. With V trimmed by 4 bases and J by 2 bases, 6 bases remained unmatched. The CDR3 covers 16 residues. Germline CDR1 reads PRHDT; CDR2 reads FYEKMQ (reference sequence). CDR3 sequence (DNA): TGTGCCAGCAGCTCCCAGGGGGACAGGGGGCAAGAGACCCAGTACTTC. It encodes CASSSQGDRGQETQYF. The whole variable domain, filled in from reference TRBV13 and TRBJ2-5, reads AAGVIQSPRHLIKEKRETATLKCYPIPRHDTVYWYQQGPGQDPQFLISFYEKMQSDKGSIPDRFSAQQFSDYHSELNMSSLELGDSALYFCASSSQGDRGQETQYFGPGTRLLVL.

The chain links TRBV4-1 to TRBJ1-2; 8 bases align to TRBD1. After removal of 1 base from V and 8 bases from J, the junction contained 9 bases not matched to a gene. Germline CDR1 reads MGHRA; CDR2 reads YSYEKL. The CDR3 length is 15 residues. The CDR3, as DNA: TGCGCCAGCAGCCAAGCTCGGCAGGGGGCGGGAGGCTACACCTTC. It encodes CASSQARQGAGGYTF.

The chain carries TRBV14 and TRBJ2-3; D is possibly TRBD1 (5 bases). Germline V gene sequence: CDR1 SGHDN, CDR2 FVKESK. V lost 1 base, J lost 2 bases, and 13 bases lay in between. The CDR3 has 16 residues. The CDR3 nucleotides read TGTGCCAGCAGCCAAGTGGCCAGGGTGGTCACAGATACGCAGTATTTT. This sequence encodes CASSQVARVVTDTQYF.

CDR3 sequence (DNA): TGTGCCAGCAGTTTATCGGCGGTCAACACTGAAGCTTTCTTT. Encoded protein: CASSLSAVNTEAFF. V usage is TRBV27 and J usage is TRBJ1-1; D unclear. Germline V CDR1 and CDR2: MNHEY, SMNVEV (reference sequence). V lost 0 bases, J lost 2 bases, and 7 bases lay in between. The CDR3 length is 14 residues.

This rearrangement joins TRBV20-1 to TRBJ2-7; 7 positions agree with TRBD2. V lost 5 bases, J lost 6 bases, and 4 bases stayed unmatched. The CDR3 has 11 amino acids. The germline gives CDR1 DFQATT, CDR2 SNEGSKA (reference sequence). CDR3 bases: TGCAGTGCTGTAGCGGGTCCCGAGCAGTACTTC. Its translation is CSAVAGPEQYF.

This clone was counted once. The V gene is TRBV11-2, the J gene TRBJ2-3; a possible D gene is TRBD1 (5 bases). Germline V gene data show CDR1 as SGHAT and CDR2 as FQNNGV. Trimming took 3 bases from V and 6 from J, leaving 7 bases between them. CDR3 length equals 12 residues. This CDR3 is CASSLNRDTQYF. The CDR3 coding sequence is TGTGCCAGCAGCTTGAACAGGGATACGCAGTATTTT.

The chain recombines TRBV5-1 with TRBJ1-1; 9 bases align to TRBD1. CDR1 and CDR2 from the germline V gene are SGHRS and YFSETQ. V lost 4 bases and J lost 13; bases outside the gene matches: 5. The CDR3 loop spans 11 amino acids. Here the CDR3 DNA reads TGCGCCAGCAGCGACAGGGGGACGGATTTCTTT. This sequence encodes CASSDRGTDFF.

This chain connects TRBV29-1 to TRBJ2-1; TRBD2 aligns across 13 bases. The CDR3 has 17 residues. Unmatched junction bases numbered 9, after V lost 5 bases and J lost 2 bases. From germline, CDR1 is SQVTM and CDR2 ANQGSEA. For the CDR3, the DNA is TGCAGCGTTATGGGACTAGCGGGGCCGACTGCCTACAATGAGCAGTTCTTC. Protein sequence: CSVMGLAGPTAYNEQFF.

The chain employs TRBV2 and TRBJ2-3; TRBD1 matches 8 bases. This CDR3 spans 14 amino acids. Germline CDR1 SNHLY, CDR2 FYNNEI. With 6 bases clipped from V and 6 bases from J, the junction kept 8 bases outside the gene matches. The CDR3 bases are TGTGCCAGCAGGACAGGGGTTCTTGCGGATACGCAGTATTTT. Protein: CASRTGVLADTQYF.

The chain employs TRBV27 and TRBJ1-4; D is possibly TRBD1 (6 bases). V was clipped by 3 bases and J by 7 bases, with 12 bases between them. Germline-derived CDR1 and CDR2 are MNHEY and SMNVEV (reference sequence). The CDR3 length is 14 residues. The CDR3 is CASSLAGASEKLFF. CDR3 DNA: TGTGCCAGCAGTTTGGCGGGGGCGAGTGAAAAACTGTTTTTT.

The J gene is TRBJ1-1, the V gene TRBV9, with D perhaps TRBD1 (6 bases). This CDR3 is built from 15 residues. V lost 4 bases and J lost 1, with 14 bases in between. Germline CDR1 SGDLS, CDR2 YYNGEE. This CDR3 is CASSSDPTGNTEAFF. The CDR3 DNA reads TGTGCCAGCAGCTCTGACCCGACAGGGAACACTGAAGCTTTCTTT.

The chain is built from TRBV7-9 and TRBJ2-2; the D gene is possibly TRBD2 (6 bases). The V gene's germline CDR1 is SEHNR and CDR2 FQNEAQ (reference sequence). Trimming shortened V by 7 bases and J by 7 bases, and 13 bases separated the two germline ends. The CDR3 sequence is 13 residues long. The CDR3 loop reads CASNPAGGGELFF. The DNA for the CDR3 is TGTGCCAGCAACCCAGCCGGGGGCGGGGAGCTGTTTTTT.

The DNA for the CDR3 is TGTGCCAGCAGTTCCCTAGACAGCTCCTATAATTCACCCCTCCACTTT. As protein: CASSSLDSSYNSPLHF. The chain recombines TRBV6-5 with TRBJ1-6, with a possible D match to TRBD1 (5 bases). The CDR3 runs to 16 residues. V lost 4 bases, J lost 0 bases, and 10 bases lay in between. Germline V gene sequence: CDR1 MNHEY, CDR2 SVGAGI.

The gene calls are TRBV19 and TRBJ1-5; D remains unclear. Germline V gives CDR1 LNHDA, CDR2 SQIVND (reference sequence). The CDR3 extends over 11 amino acids. Trimming took off 8 bases at V and 5 bases at J, with 7 bases between the two ends. The CDR3 here is CASGPYQPQHF. In DNA, the CDR3 is TGTGCCAGTGGGCCCTATCAGCCCCAGCATTTT.

The chain is built from TRBV19 and TRBJ2-5, with 12 nucleotides matching TRBD2. Per germline, CDR1 LNHDA and CDR2 SQIVND (reference sequence). V lost 7 bases, J lost 0 bases, and 3 bases stayed unmatched. This CDR3 is built from 15 residues. CDR3 sequence: CASTASGGDQETQYF. As DNA, the CDR3 is TGTGCCAGTACCGCTAGCGGGGGGGACCAAGAGACCCAGTACTTC.

The rearrangement links TRBV25-1 to TRBJ1-6; TRBD1 might be the D (5 bases). Germline V gene data show CDR1 as MGHDK and CDR2 as SYGVNS. The CDR3 covers 15 residues. Trimming pared 6 bases from V and 6 bases from J, leaving 15 bases between. The CDR3 nucleotides read TGTGCCAGCAGGGGGGGGGTATTTAGTAATTCACCCCTCCACTTT. Residues: CASRGGVFSNSPLHF.

This chain uses TRBV9 with TRBJ1-6; D gene ambiguous. The germline V gene has CDR1 SGDLS and CDR2 YYNGEE. The V gene lost 1 base and the J gene lost 10 bases, with 12 bases spanning the gap. The CDR3 contains 14 residues. The CDR3 bases are TGTGCCAGCAGCGTACGGCAGGATGAATCACCCCTCCACTTT. This gives the protein CASSVRQDESPLHF.

This chain connects TRBV29-1 to TRBJ2-3; TRBD2 aligns across 7 bases. V was clipped by 0 bases and J by 2 bases; unmatched bases: 5. Germline lookup yields CDR1 SQVTM and CDR2 ANQGSEA. The CDR3 is 15 residues long. The CDR3 sequence is CSVEEGAGVTDTQYF. Here the CDR3 DNA reads TGCAGCGTTGAAGAGGGTGCGGGGGTCACAGATACGCAGTATTTT.

This clone was detected a few times. V is TRBV6-6 and J is TRBJ1-1; 7 nucleotides match TRBD1. Per germline, CDR1 MNHNY and CDR2 SVGAGI (reference sequence). The CDR3 is 11 residues long. V shed 8 bases, J shed 4 bases, and the junction held 1 base outside the gene matches. CDR3 in amino acids: CASPGGTEAFF. In nucleotides, the CDR3 is TGTGCCAGCCCAGGGGGCACTGAAGCTTTCTTT.

This rearrangement joins TRBV4-3 to TRBJ1-4; tentatively, D is TRBD1 (5 bases). The CDR3 is made up of 15 amino acids. CDR1 is LGHNA and CDR2 is YSLEER in the germline V gene. Deletions cut 1 base from V and 7 bases from J, with 13 bases between. In DNA, the CDR3 is TGCGCCAGCAGCCAAGGCTCGGGGGTTGCTGAAAAACTGTTTTTT. It encodes CASSQGSGVAEKLFF.